Listed below are T cell receptor beta chains from one sample, sequenced in a study of beta chain features in type 1 diabetes. The protocol was immunoSEQ multiplex PCR, while the TCRdb copy is restricted to in-frame clones and leaves out a portion. The data show roughly 500,000 clones, roughly an eighth seen once. Sequenced input: naive CD4+ T cells from blood. The origin of the receptors is a woman between 18 and 29 years old in good health. CDR3s include the opening cysteine and the closing phenylalanine or tryptophan. The order of the fields is V gene, D gene, clone size, J gene, CDR3 protein, CDR3 DNA. The D gene is left open where the match is weak. Clone sizes are given selectively: once, few, many, or a class where the clone is expanded.

V gene: TRBV7-2
D gene: -
clone size: -
J gene: TRBJ1-2
CDR3 protein: CASSLDRSSYGYTF
CDR3 DNA: TGTGCCAGCAGCTTAGACAGGAGTAGCTATGGCTACACCTTC

V gene: TRBV7-9
D gene: TRBD1
clone size: few
J gene: TRBJ1-4
CDR3 protein: CASSDTDRVYKLFF
CDR3 DNA: TGTGCCAGCAGCGACACCGACAGGGTGTACAAACTGTTTTTT

V gene: TRBV7-3
D gene: -
clone size: few
J gene: TRBJ1-2
CDR3 protein: CASSFMDSSGYTF
CDR3 DNA: TGTGCCAGCAGCTTTATGGACAGTAGCGGCTACACCTTC

V gene: TRBV18
D gene: -
clone size: few
J gene: TRBJ2-5
CDR3 protein: CASSPNAEETQYF
CDR3 DNA: TGTGCCAGCTCACCAAACGCCGAAGAGACCCAGTACTTC

V gene: TRBV9
D gene: TRBD2
clone size: few
J gene: TRBJ2-1
CDR3 protein: CASSTGRVAGEQFF
CDR3 DNA: TGTGCCAGCAGCACCGGGAGGGTGGCGGGTGAGCAGTTCTTC

V gene: TRBV29-1
D gene: -
clone size: few
J gene: TRBJ2-1
CDR3 protein: CSVEEFNEQFF
CDR3 DNA: TGCAGCGTTGAAGAATTCAATGAGCAGTTCTTC

V gene: TRBV20-1
D gene: -
clone size: -
J gene: TRBJ2-3
CDR3 protein: CSARGDTQYF
CDR3 DNA: TGCAGTGCTAGAGGGGATACGCAGTATTTT

V gene: TRBV11-1
D gene: TRBD2
clone size: few
J gene: TRBJ2-3
CDR3 protein: CASSLRGAADTQYF
CDR3 DNA: TGTGCCAGCAGCTTGCGGGGGGCCGCAGATACGCAGTATTTT

V gene: TRBV11-3
D gene: -
clone size: -
J gene: TRBJ2-5
CDR3 protein: CASSTRQQETQYF
CDR3 DNA: TGTGCCAGCAGCACCAGACAGCAAGAGACCCAGTACTTC

V gene: TRBV7-2
D gene: TRBD2
clone size: many
J gene: TRBJ2-3
CDR3 protein: CASSLAGGPTDTQYF
CDR3 DNA: TGTGCCAGCAGCTTAGCGGGAGGGCCCACAGATACGCAGTATTTT

V gene: TRBV7-3
D gene: TRBD1
clone size: once
J gene: TRBJ2-3
CDR3 protein: CASSLVGTGATDTQYF
CDR3 DNA: TGTGCCAGCAGCTTGGTCGGGACAGGGGCCACAGATACGCAGTATTTT

V gene: TRBV7-9
D gene: TRBD2
clone size: few
J gene: TRBJ2-3
CDR3 protein: CASSSIAGRTDTQYF
CDR3 DNA: TGTGCCAGCAGCTCAATAGCGGGGCGCACAGATACGCAGTATTTT

V gene: TRBV9
D gene: -
clone size: few
J gene: TRBJ2-4
CDR3 protein: CASSVGAVLPKNIQYF
CDR3 DNA: TGTGCCAGCAGCGTAGGGGCGGTGCTACCCAAAAACATTCAGTACTTC

V gene: TRBV9
D gene: TRBD1
clone size: few
J gene: TRBJ1-3
CDR3 protein: CASSPTFSYRGGNTIYF
CDR3 DNA: TGTGCCAGCAGCCCGACCTTTTCCTACAGGGGAGGAAACACCATATATTTT

V gene: TRBV29-1
D gene: TRBD2
clone size: few
J gene: TRBJ2-1
CDR3 protein: CSVVGGRGVNEQFF
CDR3 DNA: TGCAGCGTTGTCGGCGGGAGGGGGGTCAATGAGCAGTTCTTC

V gene: TRBV15
D gene: -
clone size: -
J gene: TRBJ2-3
CDR3 protein: CATSREARDTDTQYF
CDR3 DNA: TGTGCCACCAGCAGAGAGGCGAGGGACACAGATACGCAGTATTTT

V gene: TRBV29-1
D gene: -
clone size: few
J gene: TRBJ2-3
CDR3 protein: CSVEGPGDTQYF
CDR3 DNA: TGCAGCGTTGAGGGACCCGGGGATACGCAGTATTTT

V gene: TRBV4-3
D gene: TRBD2
clone size: -
J gene: TRBJ2-2
CDR3 protein: CASSPLAGGNTGELFF
CDR3 DNA: TGCGCCAGCAGTCCCCTAGCGGGGGGCAACACCGGGGAGCTGTTTTTT

V gene: TRBV4-3
D gene: -
clone size: few
J gene: TRBJ2-5
CDR3 protein: CASSQDSRSRWQETQYF
CDR3 DNA: TGCGCCAGCAGCCAAGATAGCAGATCCCGGTGGCAAGAGACCCAGTACTTC

V gene: TRBV18
D gene: -
clone size: few
J gene: TRBJ2-2
CDR3 protein: CASSPPIRKTGELFF
CDR3 DNA: TGTGCCAGCTCACCACCGATAAGGAAGACCGGGGAGCTGTTTTTT

V gene: TRBV27
D gene: -
clone size: -
J gene: TRBJ2-6
CDR3 protein: CASSTVSGSGANVLTF
CDR3 DNA: TGTGCCAGCAGTACCGTCTCAGGCTCTGGGGCCAACGTCCTGACTTTC

V gene: TRBV7-2
D gene: TRBD2
clone size: -
J gene: TRBJ2-1
CDR3 protein: CASSLGLAGGLAYNEQFF
CDR3 DNA: TGTGCCAGCAGCTTAGGGCTAGCGGGGGGGCTAGCCTACAATGAGCAGTTCTTC

V gene: TRBV5-5
D gene: -
clone size: -
J gene: TRBJ2-5
CDR3 protein: CASSLVGETQYF
CDR3 DNA: TGTGCCAGCAGCTTGGTCGGGGAGACCCAGTACTTC

V gene: TRBV28
D gene: TRBD1
clone size: -
J gene: TRBJ2-1
CDR3 protein: CASTEGGTGNNEQFF
CDR3 DNA: TGTGCCAGCACCGAGGGTGGGACAGGCAACAATGAGCAGTTCTTC

V gene: TRBV4-2
D gene: TRBD1
clone size: -
J gene: TRBJ2-1
CDR3 protein: CASSRPGQGYNEQFF
CDR3 DNA: TGTGCCAGCAGCCGGCCGGGACAGGGGTACAATGAGCAGTTCTTC

V gene: TRBV13
D gene: TRBD1
clone size: few
J gene: TRBJ1-5
CDR3 protein: CASSLTGDNQPQHF
CDR3 DNA: TGTGCCAGCAGCTTAACAGGGGACAATCAGCCCCAGCATTTT

V gene: TRBV19
D gene: -
clone size: -
J gene: TRBJ2-1
CDR3 protein: CASSTRWTANEQFF
CDR3 DNA: TGTGCCAGTAGTACCCGCTGGACAGCCAATGAGCAGTTCTTC

V gene: TRBV15
D gene: -
clone size: -
J gene: TRBJ1-6
CDR3 protein: CATVGQGNSPLHF
CDR3 DNA: TGTGCCACCGTGGGCCAGGGTAATTCACCCCTCCACTTT

V gene: TRBV11-2
D gene: -
clone size: once
J gene: TRBJ2-3
CDR3 protein: CASSAQFSANPSTDTQYF
CDR3 DNA: TGTGCCAGCAGCGCACAGTTTAGTGCCAACCCTAGCACAGATACGCAGTATTTT

V gene: TRBV5-4
D gene: TRBD1
clone size: few
J gene: TRBJ2-3
CDR3 protein: CATSGQIRDTQYF
CDR3 DNA: TGTGCCACCTCGGGACAGATTAGGGATACGCAGTATTTT

V gene: TRBV20-1
D gene: -
clone size: -
J gene: TRBJ2-3
CDR3 protein: CSAVSTDTQYF
CDR3 DNA: TGCAGTGCTGTTAGCACAGATACGCAGTATTTT

V gene: TRBV7-2
D gene: TRBD2
clone size: few
J gene: TRBJ2-5
CDR3 protein: CASRRTSQIQETQYF
CDR3 DNA: TGTGCCAGCAGGAGGACTAGCCAAATCCAAGAGACCCAGTACTTC

V gene: TRBV4-3
D gene: -
clone size: few
J gene: TRBJ2-3
CDR3 protein: CASSRQILEADTQYF
CDR3 DNA: TGCGCCAGCAGCCGGCAGATACTAGAAGCAGATACGCAGTATTTT

V gene: TRBV18
D gene: -
clone size: -
J gene: TRBJ1-6
CDR3 protein: CASSPRENSPLHF
CDR3 DNA: TGTGCCAGCTCACCACGGGAGAATTCACCCCTCCACTTT

V gene: TRBV6-6
D gene: TRBD2
clone size: few
J gene: TRBJ2-3
CDR3 protein: CASSLAGRTDTQYF
CDR3 DNA: TGTGCCAGCAGTTTAGCGGGCCGCACAGATACGCAGTATTTT

V gene: TRBV30
D gene: TRBD2
clone size: -
J gene: TRBJ2-1
CDR3 protein: CAWSVRGRLAGPSYNEQFF
CDR3 DNA: TGTGCCTGGAGTGTACGGGGGAGGCTAGCGGGACCCTCCTACAATGAGCAGTTCTTC

V gene: TRBV18
D gene: -
clone size: -
J gene: TRBJ2-3
CDR3 protein: CASSAELGNTDTQYF
CDR3 DNA: TGTGCCAGCTCTGCAGAGTTGGGTAACACAGATACGCAGTATTTT

V gene: TRBV7-2
D gene: -
clone size: -
J gene: TRBJ2-3
CDR3 protein: CASSLEGTQYF
CDR3 DNA: TGTGCCAGCAGCTTAGAGGGTACGCAGTATTTT

V gene: TRBV7-9
D gene: -
clone size: -
J gene: TRBJ2-3
CDR3 protein: CASSLPRGSRTDTQYF
CDR3 DNA: TGTGCCAGCAGCTTACCCCGAGGATCCCGCACAGATACGCAGTATTTT

V gene: TRBV6-6
D gene: -
clone size: -
J gene: TRBJ2-4
CDR3 protein: CASSQEIVAKNIQYF
CDR3 DNA: TGTGCCAGCAGTCAAGAGATCGTAGCCAAAAACATTCAGTACTTC

V gene: TRBV29-1
D gene: TRBD1
clone size: few
J gene: TRBJ1-2
CDR3 protein: CSVGKDRGPGYTF
CDR3 DNA: TGCAGCGTTGGAAAAGACAGGGGGCCTGGCTACACCTTC

V gene: TRBV7-2
D gene: TRBD1
clone size: few
J gene: TRBJ2-5
CDR3 protein: CASSPDRVETQYF
CDR3 DNA: TGTGCCAGCAGCCCCGACAGGGTCGAGACCCAGTACTTC

V gene: TRBV6-6
D gene: TRBD1
clone size: few
J gene: TRBJ2-7
CDR3 protein: CASRAGTGMYHEQYF
CDR3 DNA: TGTGCCAGCAGGGCCGGGACAGGGATGTATCACGAGCAGTACTTC